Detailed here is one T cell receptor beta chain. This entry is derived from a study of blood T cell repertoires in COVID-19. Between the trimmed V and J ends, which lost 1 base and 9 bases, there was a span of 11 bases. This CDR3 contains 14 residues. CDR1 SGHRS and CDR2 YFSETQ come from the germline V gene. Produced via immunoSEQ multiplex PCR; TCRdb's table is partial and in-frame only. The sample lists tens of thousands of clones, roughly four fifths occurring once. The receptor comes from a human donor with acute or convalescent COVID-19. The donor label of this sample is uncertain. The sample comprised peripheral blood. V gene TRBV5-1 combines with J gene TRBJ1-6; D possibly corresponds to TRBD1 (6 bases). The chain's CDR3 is CASSLSGESSPLHF. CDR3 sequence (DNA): TGCGCCAGCAGCTTGTCAGGGGAGAGTTCACCCCTCCACTTT.